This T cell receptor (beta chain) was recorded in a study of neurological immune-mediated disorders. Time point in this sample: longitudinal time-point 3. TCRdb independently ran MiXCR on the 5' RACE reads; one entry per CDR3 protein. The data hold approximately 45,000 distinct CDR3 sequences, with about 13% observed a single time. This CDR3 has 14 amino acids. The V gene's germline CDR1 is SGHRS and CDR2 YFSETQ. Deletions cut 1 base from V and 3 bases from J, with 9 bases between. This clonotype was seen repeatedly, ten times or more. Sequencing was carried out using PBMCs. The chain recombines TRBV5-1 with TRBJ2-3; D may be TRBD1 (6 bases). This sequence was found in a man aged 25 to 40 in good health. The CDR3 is CASSLTGPTDTQYF. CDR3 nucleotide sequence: TGCGCCAGCAGCTTGACAGGGCCGACAGATACGCAGTATTTT.